This T cell receptor (beta chain) is drawn from a study of cytomegalovirus exposure and HLA in healthy donors. Study details: Earlier findings included roughly 120 million unique TCR beta sequences obtained from 170 million or so T cells. Clustering assigned roughly 81% of the roughly 380 genotyped donors to the Caucasian-associated ancestry cluster.

CDR3 size: 15 residues. The V gene's germline CDR1 is SGHRS and CDR2 YFSETQ. Trimming took off 4 bases at V and 4 bases at J, with 17 bases between the two ends. The PCR ran on 60 Vbeta and 13 Jbeta primers. As handled by the study authors: A later analysis counted roughly 74 million unique TCR beta chains, around 10 million shared. Sequencing used immunoSEQ multiplex PCR; TCRdb keeps in-frame clones, though not all of them. The V and J calls and the clone size are those of that table, but D and trimming were determined from the DNA. The sample shows 140,000 to 150,000 clones, around 59% of them seen only once. General study findings and limits: In a later analysis, about 17,000 TCR beta sequences were associated with HLA alleles at 0.05 false discovery rate.

Notes on this clone: Its antigen is not identified.

Input material: PBMCs. The TCR sequence derives from a male donor in good health and CMV-seronegative. The chain carries TRBV5-1 and TRBJ1-2, with D unclear. The CDR3 nucleotides are TGCGCCAGCAGCCCCCTCCTCGACGGGAGCTATGGCTACACCTTC. Residues: CASSPLLDGSYGYTF.